This TCR beta chain comes out of a study of cytomegalovirus exposure and HLA in healthy donors. The overall study: HLA-typed donors contributed about 85 million unique TCRs, which were held in an early data release.

Germline V lookup: CDR1 MDHEN, CDR2 SYDVKM. V was clipped by 3 bases and J by 1 base; unmatched bases: 9. This CDR3 contains 17 residues. The PCR was carried out with 60 Vbeta primers and 13 Jbeta primers. Profiling relied on immunoSEQ multiplex PCR, and the TCRdb table lists in-frame clones only, not all of them. The data include some 120,000 clones; the top ten clones carry 2%. The source is a woman aged 55-69 years in good health and CMV-seronegative. V is TRBV28 and J is TRBJ1-1; 9 bases agree with TRBD1. The sample consisted of PBMCs. CDR3 in DNA: TGTGCCAGCAGTTTGTACGGACAGGGGCGTCCGAACACTGAAGCTTTCTTT. It yields the protein CASSLYGQGRPNTEAFF.